This is a list of T cell receptor beta chains from one sample in a study of T cell responses to AZD1222 COVID-19 vaccine. The method was immunoSEQ multiplex PCR; TCRdb's version includes in-frame clones alone and lacks a portion of them. Of approximately 120,000 clones in the sample, 70% to 90% were seen once. This specimen was peripheral blood, taken on day 0 of MenACWY control vaccination. Receptor source: an adult in good health. Each CDR3 is given with its conserved first and last residue.

TRBV9,14,CASSDGGSGNTIYF
TRBV24-1,15,CATSETGKDTGELFF
TRBV12-3/TRBV12-4,12,CASRGLTYEQYF
TRBV18,15,CASSPRQTSGNTIYF
TRBV5-1,13,CASSSLAGYEQYF
TRBV7-9,14,CASSPTGRTEKLFF
TRBV2,17,CASSLGQGLYSNQPQHF
TRBV7-3,15,CASSARGGAYNEQFF
TRBV4-3,13,CASSRGQEYEQYF
TRBV29-1,16,CSHRGLETGLNTEAFF
TRBV28,14,CASRNQLTTYGYTF
TRBV7-9,18,CASSLALNREQGNTEAFF
TRBV5-5,13,CASSLPSQETQYF
TRBV7-8,16,CASSLASRDTNSPLHF
TRBV3-1/TRBV3-2,15,CASSRTDRNWYGYTF
TRBV7-9,14,CASSLGGPREEQYF
TRBV19,14,CASSIPQSPYGYTF
TRBV28,13,CATSKGPGNTIYF
TRBV30,15,CAWSLRGSSSYEQYF
TRBV28,16,CASFRPGESSYNEQFF
TRBV4-3,15,CASSQGGRGNEKLFF
TRBV28,14,CAIPKITGGDGYTF
TRBV5-6,16,CASSSQTGVNTGELFF
TRBV9,16,CASSLRLASNTGELFF
TRBV6-5,15,CASMGRDSLTYEQYF
TRBV19,15,CASSPQRGGHNEQFF
TRBV5-1,14,CASSLDLSGNTIYF
TRBV18,14,CASSQNDYNSPLHF
TRBV6-6,13,CASSYRWEETQYF
TRBV3-1/TRBV3-2,16,CASSQDRSDSRGEQYF
TRBV21-1,13,CANRTSGSYEQFF
TRBV27,15,CASSLYSYSNQPQHF
TRBV6-6,17,CASSPTFGGQGKEKLFF
TRBV5-1,16,CASSSTGGRELGEQFF
TRBV29-1,13,CSVTDTNTGELFF
TRBV19,13,CASSILGNQPQHF
TRBV5-4,15,CASSHGQPTSYEQYF
TRBV5-1,15,CASSLELGRAYEQYF
TRBV6-4,19,CASSDATRDSNSYNSPLHF
TRBV2,14,CASSEETGDSPLHF